This T cell receptor (beta chain) was sequenced for a study of T-cell reconstitution after alpha-beta-depleted transplantation in children (TCRdb year 2016). Study-level background: Using TCR repertoire profiling, the study quantitatively followed how T-cell immune reconstitution unfolded in children after TCRalphabeta/CD19-depleted allogeneic hematopoietic cell transplantation. General findings and caveats noted by the study authors: The apparently early recovery of alphabetaT-cell counts about two months after transplant reportedly depended on only several hundred rapidly expanded clones that came from non-depleted graft cells. The high TCRbeta diversity at day 60 in some patients was ascribed to recipient T cells and intrathymic progenitors that had survived conditioning. Over subsequent months, a decline in hyperexpanded clone frequencies was noted, and after one year, T-cell counts and TCRbeta diversity were mostly ascribed to newly produced T cells.

The label giving this sample's treatment or condition can be read as: allogeneic hematopoietic cell transplantation with graft depleted of TCRalphabeta T cells and CD19 B cells. The transplant recipients were children given TCRalphabeta/CD19-depleted allogeneic hematopoietic cell grafts. The germline V gene gives CDR1 as SGDLS and CDR2 as YYNGEE. From cysteine to phenylalanine, the CDR3 is 14 amino acids long. The only DNA kept is the CDR3, 42 bases in frame from the first base. V loses 0 bases, J loses 7 bases, and the germline ends lie 14 bases apart. In this sample, this clonotype turned up a few times. No cognate antigen has been identified for it. No clone much larger than this one lies a single base away; base qualities are absent. The library was produced with PCR. TCRdb names Illumina HiSeq 2500 as the instrument used. TCR libraries were prepared with molecular barcoding, using unique molecular identifiers to normalize TCRbeta repertoire quantification. TCRdb redid the processing of the public reads, applying fastp at Q25 and MiXCR, and retained in-frame beta chains. Here each entry gathers all rows of one CDR3 protein and keeps the most common genes and DNA. A total of 450,000 to 600,000 distinct CDR3 sequences appear in this sample, 10% to 15% of them only once. The top ten clones comprise around 2.2% of the sample.

This specimen was PBMCs, mostly from graft donor cells, taken 360 days after TCRalphabeta/CD19-depleted stem cell transplant. Recombination joined TRBV9 with TRBJ2-7, and TRBD2 may be the D gene, going by 6 matching bases. This TCR was recovered from a male patient younger than 18 who had a stem cell transplant for acute myeloid leukemia, so the T cells may come from the graft donor. The CDR3 region has the sequence CASSVGSMGREQYF. Read as DNA, the sequence is TGTGCCAGCAGCGTAGGGTCCATGGGGAGGGAGCAGTACTTC.